This T cell receptor delta chain emerged from a study of γδ T cells in repeated Plasmodium falciparum infection. Study-wide background: Malian children with intense seasonal malaria exposure were compared with matched Australian children. Four controlled malaria infections with P. falciparum NF54 spanned 500 to 650 days. Sampling occurred at baseline, pre-infection for selected infections, and 21 days post-infection.

TCRdb redid clone calling on the multiplex PCR reads using CATT. Of 75,000 to 95,000 delta-chain clones listed, 0.75% to 1% were seen once; the top ten hold around 9.6%. To note about this clone: The amino acid sequence in TCRdb belongs to a much larger clone and departs from this DNA's translation at residue 6, likely a sequencing read error; the sequence shown is translated from the DNA.

This receptor was taken from a pool of human donors (malaria-infected and uninfected, not separated). The material sequenced was gamma-delta T cells from blood.

The CDR3: CACDTGVLGESSSWDTRQMFF. CDR3 DNA: TGTGCCTGTGACACAGGGGTGCTGGGGGAATCCAGCTCCTGGGACACCCGACAGATGTTTTTC. The V call is TRDV2, the J call TRDJ3; 8 positions match TRDD3. The J gene was missing in TCRdb and was found by matching the end of the DNA to germline. The trim removed 1 base at V and 0 bases at J, leaving 13 bases unmatched. Germline V gene data show CDR1 as GEAIGNYY and CDR2 as EKD. The length of the CDR3 is 21 residues.